This T cell receptor (beta chain) originates from a study of blood T cells in healthy people across ages. Study-wide background: Template switching picked up about one barcoded beta molecule for each two T cells.

Study observations and caveats: Long-lived donors had more naive CD4+ cells and higher diversity than aged donors.

Next came a second PCR, run for about 6 to 12 cycles, which used a sample-barcoded 5' primer along with a J-beta primer mix. TCRdb re-called the 5' RACE reads through MiXCR, storing one row per CDR3 protein. The repertoire holds roughly 1,700,000 distinct CDR3 sequences, with under 30% as singletons. This clonotype was detected only a few times. Its antigen is undetermined. All donors came from Russia, were Caucasian and healthy, and spanned ages about 6 to 100. The extraction recovered at least 5 micrograms of total RNA per sample. The receptor's source is a woman aged 25 to 39 in good health. Sample: blood.

CDR3 residues: CASSLNREHEQYF. The DNA for the CDR3 is TGTGCCAGCAGTTTAAACAGGGAGCACGAGCAGTACTTC. V gene TRBV12-3 or TRBV12-4 combines with J gene TRBJ2-7, with D perhaps TRBD1 (6 bases). The germline V and J ends were trimmed by 2 bases and 5 bases, with 10 bases remaining between them. The CDR3 is made up of 13 amino acids.